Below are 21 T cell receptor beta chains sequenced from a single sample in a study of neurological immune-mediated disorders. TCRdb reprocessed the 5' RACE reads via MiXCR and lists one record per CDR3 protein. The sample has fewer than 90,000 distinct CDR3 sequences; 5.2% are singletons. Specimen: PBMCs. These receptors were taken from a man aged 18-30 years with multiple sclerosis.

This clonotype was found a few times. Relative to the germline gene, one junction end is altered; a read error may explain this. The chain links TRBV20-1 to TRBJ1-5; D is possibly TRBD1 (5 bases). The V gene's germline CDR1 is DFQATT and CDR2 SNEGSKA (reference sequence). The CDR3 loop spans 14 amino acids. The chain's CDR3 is CSAIPGAPNQPQNF. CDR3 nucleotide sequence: TGCAGTGCTATACCCGGGGCGCCCAATCAGCCCCAGAATTTT.

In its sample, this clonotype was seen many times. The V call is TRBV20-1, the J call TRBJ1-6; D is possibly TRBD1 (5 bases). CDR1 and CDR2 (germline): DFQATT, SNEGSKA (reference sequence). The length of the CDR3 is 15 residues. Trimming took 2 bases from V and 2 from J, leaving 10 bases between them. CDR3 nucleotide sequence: TGCAGTGCTAGATCGAAGGGGACCTATAATTCACCCCTCCACTTT. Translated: CSARSKGTYNSPLHF.

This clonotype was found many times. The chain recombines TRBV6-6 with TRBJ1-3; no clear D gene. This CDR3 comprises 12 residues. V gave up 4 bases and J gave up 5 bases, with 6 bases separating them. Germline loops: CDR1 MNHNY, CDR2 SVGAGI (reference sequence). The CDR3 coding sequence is TGTGCCAGCAGTTGGGCTCGAAACACCATATATTTT. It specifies CASSWARNTIYF.

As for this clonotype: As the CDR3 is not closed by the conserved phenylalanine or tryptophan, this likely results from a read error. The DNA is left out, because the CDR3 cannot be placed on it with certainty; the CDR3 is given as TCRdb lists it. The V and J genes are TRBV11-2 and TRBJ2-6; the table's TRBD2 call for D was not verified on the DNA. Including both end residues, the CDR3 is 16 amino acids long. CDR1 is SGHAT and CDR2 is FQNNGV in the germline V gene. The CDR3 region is CASSILRGSGANVLTV.

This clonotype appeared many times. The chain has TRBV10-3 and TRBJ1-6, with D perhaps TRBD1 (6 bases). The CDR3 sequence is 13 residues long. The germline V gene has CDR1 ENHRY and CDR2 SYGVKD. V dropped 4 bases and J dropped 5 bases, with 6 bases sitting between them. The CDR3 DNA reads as TGTGCCATCAGTGGGGACAATAATTCACCCCTCCACTTT. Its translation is CAISGDNNSPLHF.

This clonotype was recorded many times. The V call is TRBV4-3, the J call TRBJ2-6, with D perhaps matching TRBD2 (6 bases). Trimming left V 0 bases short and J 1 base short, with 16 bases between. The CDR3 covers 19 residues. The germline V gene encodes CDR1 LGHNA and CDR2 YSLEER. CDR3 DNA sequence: TGCGCCAGCAGCCAAGACCCCCGGAGGGGCGCGTCTGGGGCCAACGTCCTGACTTTC. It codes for CASSQDPRRGASGANVLTF.

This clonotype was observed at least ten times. The CDR3 loop reads CASSLGQIYEQYF. CDR3 nucleotide sequence: TGTGCCAGCAGCTTGGGACAGATCTACGAGCAGTACTTC. The V call is TRBV11-2, the J call TRBJ2-7, with 7 bases lining up with TRBD1. V trimming: 3 bases; J trimming: 3 bases; junction bases outside the gene matches: 2. The CDR3 runs to 13 residues. Germline V gives CDR1 SGHAT, CDR2 FQNNGV.

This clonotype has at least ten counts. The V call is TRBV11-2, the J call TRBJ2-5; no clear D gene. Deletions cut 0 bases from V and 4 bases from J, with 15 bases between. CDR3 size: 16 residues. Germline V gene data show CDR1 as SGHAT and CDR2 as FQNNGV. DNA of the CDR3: TGTGCCAGCAGCTTAGATCCCCTGGGCCGTGGAGAGACCCAGTACTTC. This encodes CASSLDPLGRGETQYF.

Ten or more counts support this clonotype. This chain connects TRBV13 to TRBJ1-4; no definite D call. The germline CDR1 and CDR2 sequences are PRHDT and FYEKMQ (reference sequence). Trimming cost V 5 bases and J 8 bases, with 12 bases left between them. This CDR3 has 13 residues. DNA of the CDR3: TGTGCCAGCAGCGCCCAAATGGAGGAAAAACTGTTTTTT. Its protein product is CASSAQMEEKLFF.

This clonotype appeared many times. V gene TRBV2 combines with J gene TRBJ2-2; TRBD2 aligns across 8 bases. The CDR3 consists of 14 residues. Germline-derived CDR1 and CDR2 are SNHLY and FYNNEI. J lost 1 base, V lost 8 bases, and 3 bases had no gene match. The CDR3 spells CASRSGVNTGELFF. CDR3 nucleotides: TGTGCCAGCCGTAGCGGGGTGAACACCGGGGAGCTGTTTTTT.

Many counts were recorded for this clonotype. The CDR3 loop reads CASTGGFPQPQHF. CDR3 bases: TGTGCCAGCACGGGCGGGTTTCCTCAGCCCCAGCATTTT. The rearrangement uses TRBV6-1 and TRBJ1-5, with no clear D. This CDR3 has 13 residues. V lost 7 bases and J 6 bases, leaving 13 bases between the germline ends. Germline CDR1 MNHNS, CDR2 SASEGT.

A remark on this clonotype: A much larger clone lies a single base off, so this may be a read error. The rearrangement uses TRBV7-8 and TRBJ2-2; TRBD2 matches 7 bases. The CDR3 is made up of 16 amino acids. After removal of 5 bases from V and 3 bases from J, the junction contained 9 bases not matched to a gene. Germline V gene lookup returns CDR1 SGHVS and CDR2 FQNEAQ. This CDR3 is CASSPGRTIHTGELFF. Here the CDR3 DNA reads TGTGCCAGCAGCCCCGGGAGGACTATACACACCGGGGAGCTGTTTTTT.

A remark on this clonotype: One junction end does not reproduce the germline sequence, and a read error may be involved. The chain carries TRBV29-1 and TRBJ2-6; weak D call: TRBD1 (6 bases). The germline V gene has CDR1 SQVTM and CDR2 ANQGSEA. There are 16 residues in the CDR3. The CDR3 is CSVQGQGLSGAKVLTF. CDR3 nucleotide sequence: TGCAGCGTCCAGGGACAAGGCCTCTCTGGGGCCAAAGTCCTGACTTTC. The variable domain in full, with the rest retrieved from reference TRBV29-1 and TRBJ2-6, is SAVISQKPSRDICQRGTSLTIQCQVDSQVTMMFWYRQQPGQSLTLIATANQGSEATYESGFVIDKFPISRPNLTFSTLTVSNMSPEDSSIYLCSVQGQGLSGAKVLTFGAGSRLTVL.

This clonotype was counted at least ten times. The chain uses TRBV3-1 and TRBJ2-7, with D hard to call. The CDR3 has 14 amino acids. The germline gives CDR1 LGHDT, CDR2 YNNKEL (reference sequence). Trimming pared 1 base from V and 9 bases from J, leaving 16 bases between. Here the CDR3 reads CASSQARARLGQYF. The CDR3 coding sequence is TGTGCCAGCAGCCAAGCAAGGGCGAGGTTAGGGCAGTACTTC.

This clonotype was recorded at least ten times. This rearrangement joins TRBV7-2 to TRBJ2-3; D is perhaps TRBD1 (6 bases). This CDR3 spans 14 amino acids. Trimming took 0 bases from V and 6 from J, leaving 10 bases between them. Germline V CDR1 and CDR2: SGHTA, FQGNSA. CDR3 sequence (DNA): TGTGCCAGCAGCTTAGCTAGGGGGACCGATACGCAGTATTTT. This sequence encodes CASSLARGTDTQYF.

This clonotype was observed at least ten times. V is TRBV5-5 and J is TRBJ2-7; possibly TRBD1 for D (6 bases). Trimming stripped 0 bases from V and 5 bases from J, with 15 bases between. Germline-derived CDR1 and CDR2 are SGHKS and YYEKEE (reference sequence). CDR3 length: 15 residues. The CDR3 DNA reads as TGTGCCAGCAGCTTGGTGACAGGAGTCGGGAACGAGCAGTACTTC. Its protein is CASSLVTGVGNEQYF.

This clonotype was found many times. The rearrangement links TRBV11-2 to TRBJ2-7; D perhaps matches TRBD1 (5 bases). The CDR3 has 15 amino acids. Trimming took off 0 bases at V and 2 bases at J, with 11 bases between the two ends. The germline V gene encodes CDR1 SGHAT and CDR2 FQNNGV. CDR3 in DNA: TGTGCCAGCAGCTTAGACAGGGATGGCACCTACGAGCAGTACTTC. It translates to CASSLDRDGTYEQYF.

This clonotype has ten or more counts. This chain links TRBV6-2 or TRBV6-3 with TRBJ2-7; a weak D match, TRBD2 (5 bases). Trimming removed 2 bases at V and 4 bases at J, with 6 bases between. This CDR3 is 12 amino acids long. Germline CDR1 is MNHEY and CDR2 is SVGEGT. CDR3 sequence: CASSYQRYEQYF. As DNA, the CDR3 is TGTGCCAGCAGTTACCAGCGGTACGAGCAGTACTTC.

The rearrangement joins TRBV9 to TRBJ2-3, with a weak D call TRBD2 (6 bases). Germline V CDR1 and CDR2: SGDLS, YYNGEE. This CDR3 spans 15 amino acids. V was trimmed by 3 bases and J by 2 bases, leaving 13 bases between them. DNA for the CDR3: TGTGCCAGCAGCGGTAGCGGTGGCTCCACAGATACGCAGTATTTT. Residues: CASSGSGGSTDTQYF. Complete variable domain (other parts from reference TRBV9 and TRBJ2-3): DSGVTQTPKHLITATGQRVTLRCSPRSGDLSVYWYQQSLDQGLQFLIQYYNGEERAKGNILERFSAQQFPDLHSELNLSSLELGDSALYFCASSGSGGSTDTQYFGPGTRLTVL.

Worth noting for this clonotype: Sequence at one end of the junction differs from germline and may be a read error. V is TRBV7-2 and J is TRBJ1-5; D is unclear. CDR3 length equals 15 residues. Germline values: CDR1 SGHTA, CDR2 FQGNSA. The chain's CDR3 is CASSSGPFQNQPQNF. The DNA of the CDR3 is TGTGCCAGCAGCTCCGGGCCCTTCCAGAATCAGCCCCAGAATTTT.

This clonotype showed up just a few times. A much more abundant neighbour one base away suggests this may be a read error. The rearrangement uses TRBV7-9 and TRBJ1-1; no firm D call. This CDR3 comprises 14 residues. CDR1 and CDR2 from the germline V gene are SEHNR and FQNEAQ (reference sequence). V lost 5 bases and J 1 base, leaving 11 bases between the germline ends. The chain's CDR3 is CASSGGKGNTEAFF. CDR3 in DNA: TGTGCCAGCAGCGGCGGAAAGGGGAACACTGAAGCTTTCTTT. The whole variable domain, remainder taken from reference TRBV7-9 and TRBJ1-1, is DTGVSQNPRHKITKRGQNVTFRCDPISEHNRLYWYRQTLGQGPEFLTYFQNEAQLEKSRLLSDRFSAERPKGSFSTLEIQRTEQGDSAMYLCASSGGKGNTEAFFGQGTRLTVV.